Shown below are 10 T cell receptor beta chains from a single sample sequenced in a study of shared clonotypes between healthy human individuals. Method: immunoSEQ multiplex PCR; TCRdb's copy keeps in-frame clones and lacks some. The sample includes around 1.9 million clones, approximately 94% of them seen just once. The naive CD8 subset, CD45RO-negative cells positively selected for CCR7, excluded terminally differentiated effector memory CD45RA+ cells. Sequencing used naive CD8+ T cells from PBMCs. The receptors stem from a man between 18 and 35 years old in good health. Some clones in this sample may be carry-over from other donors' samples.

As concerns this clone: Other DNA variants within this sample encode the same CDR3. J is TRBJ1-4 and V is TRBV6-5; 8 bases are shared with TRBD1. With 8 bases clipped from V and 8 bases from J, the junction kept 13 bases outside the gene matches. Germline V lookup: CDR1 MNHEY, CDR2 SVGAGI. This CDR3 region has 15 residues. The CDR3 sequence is CASGLGQGGWEKLFF. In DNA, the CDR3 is TGTGCCAGCGGGCTAGGACAGGGAGGTTGGGAAAAACTGTTTTTT.

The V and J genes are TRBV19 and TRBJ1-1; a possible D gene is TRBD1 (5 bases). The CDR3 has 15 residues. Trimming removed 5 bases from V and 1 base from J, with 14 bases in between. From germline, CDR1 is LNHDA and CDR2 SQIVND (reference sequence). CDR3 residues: CASSPTGLTNTEAFF. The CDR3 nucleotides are TGTGCCAGTAGTCCCACGGGACTTACGAACACTGAAGCTTTCTTT.

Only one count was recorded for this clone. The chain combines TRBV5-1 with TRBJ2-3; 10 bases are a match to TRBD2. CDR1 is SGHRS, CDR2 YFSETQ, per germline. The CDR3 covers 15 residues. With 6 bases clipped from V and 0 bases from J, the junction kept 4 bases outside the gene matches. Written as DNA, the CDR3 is TGCGCCAGCATGGGGGGACTAGCGAGCACAGATACGCAGTATTTT. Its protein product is CASMGGLASTDTQYF.

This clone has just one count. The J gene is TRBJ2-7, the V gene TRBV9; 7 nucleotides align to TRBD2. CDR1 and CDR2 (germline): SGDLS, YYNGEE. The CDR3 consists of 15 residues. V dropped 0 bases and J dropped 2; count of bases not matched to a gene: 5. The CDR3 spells CASSVGGGSAYEQYF. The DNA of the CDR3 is TGTGCCAGCAGCGTAGGGGGCGGGAGTGCCTACGAGCAGTACTTC.

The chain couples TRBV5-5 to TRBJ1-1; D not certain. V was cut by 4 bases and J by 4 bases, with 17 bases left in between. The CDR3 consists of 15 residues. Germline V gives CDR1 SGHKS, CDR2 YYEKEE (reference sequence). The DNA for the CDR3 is TGTGCCAGCAGCCCCCTGGCGCCCCTGGGCACTGAAGCTTTCTTT. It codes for CASSPLAPLGTEAFF. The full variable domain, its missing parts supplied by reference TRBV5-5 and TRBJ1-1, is DAGVTQSPTHLIKTRGQQVTLRCSPISGHKSVSWYQQVLGQGPQFIFQYYEKEERGRGNFPDRFSARQFPNYSSELNVNALLLGDSALYLCASSPLAPLGTEAFFGQGTRLTVV.

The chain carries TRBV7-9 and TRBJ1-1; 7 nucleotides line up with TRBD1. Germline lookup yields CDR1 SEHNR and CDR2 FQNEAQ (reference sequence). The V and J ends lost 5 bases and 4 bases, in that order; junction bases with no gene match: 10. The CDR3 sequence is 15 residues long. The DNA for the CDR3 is TGTGCCAGCAGCACCGGGCCTTACAGGGGCACTGAAGCTTTCTTT. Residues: CASSTGPYRGTEAFF.

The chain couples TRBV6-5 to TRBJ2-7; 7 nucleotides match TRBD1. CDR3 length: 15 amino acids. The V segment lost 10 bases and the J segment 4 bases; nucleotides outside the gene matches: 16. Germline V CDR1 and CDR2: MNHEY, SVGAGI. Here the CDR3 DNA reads TGTGCCACCGGTCTTAGGAGACAGGGCGGTTACGAGCAGTACTTC. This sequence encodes CATGLRRQGGYEQYF.

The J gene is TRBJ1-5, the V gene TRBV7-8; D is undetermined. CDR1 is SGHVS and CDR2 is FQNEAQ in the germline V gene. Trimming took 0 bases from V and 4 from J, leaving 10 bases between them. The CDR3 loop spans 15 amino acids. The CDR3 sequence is CASSLAARRNQPQHF. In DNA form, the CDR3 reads TGTGCCAGCAGCTTAGCGGCCAGGAGGAATCAGCCCCAGCATTTT.

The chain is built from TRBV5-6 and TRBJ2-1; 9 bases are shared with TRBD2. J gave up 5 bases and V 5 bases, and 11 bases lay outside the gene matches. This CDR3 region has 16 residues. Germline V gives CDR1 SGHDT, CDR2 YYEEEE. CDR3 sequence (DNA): TGTGCCAGCAGATACCCACAGCGGGAGGTAAACAATGAGCAGTTCTTC. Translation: CASRYPQREVNNEQFF.

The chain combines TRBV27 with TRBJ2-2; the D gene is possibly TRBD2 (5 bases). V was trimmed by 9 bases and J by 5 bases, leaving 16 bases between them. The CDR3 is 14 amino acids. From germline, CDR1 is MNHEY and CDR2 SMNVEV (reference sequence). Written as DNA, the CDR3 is TGTGCCAGTACAGCGGTCCCAAGGACCGGGGAGCTGTTTTTT. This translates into CASTAVPRTGELFF.